The 5 T cell receptor beta chains reported below all come from one sample, sequenced in a study of blood T cell repertoires in COVID-19. Produced via immunoSEQ multiplex PCR; TCRdb's table is partial and in-frame only. The sample consists of roughly 230,000 clones, 85% to 90% of them appearing once. Material for sequencing was peripheral blood. The receptors stem from a middle-aged woman who had recovered from COVID-19.

V gene TRBV11-2 combines with J gene TRBJ2-3; D might be TRBD2 (5 bases). Trimming took off 2 bases at V and 4 bases at J, with 22 bases between the two ends. Germline loops: CDR1 SGHAT, CDR2 FQNNGV. The length of the CDR3 is 18 residues. This CDR3 reads CASSLKFVASTRADTQYF. In DNA, the CDR3 is TGTGCCAGCAGCTTAAAATTCGTGGCTAGCACACGGGCAGATACGCAGTATTTT.

This rearrangement joins TRBV6-5 to TRBJ2-5; tentative D call: TRBD2 (5 bases). This CDR3 comprises 13 residues. The germline gives CDR1 MNHEY, CDR2 SVGAGI. Trimming took off 11 bases at V and 1 base at J, with 14 bases between the two ends. CDR3 DNA: TGTGCCGGATCGACCCTAGCCCAAGAGACCCAGTACTTC. Translation gives CAGSTLAQETQYF.

The J gene is TRBJ2-3, the V gene TRBV4-2; a weak D match, TRBD2 (6 bases). Germline V gives CDR1 LGHNA, CDR2 YNFKEQ. V was shortened by 3 bases and J by 2 bases, with 15 bases between the two germline ends. There are 16 residues in the CDR3. The CDR3 DNA follows: TGTGCCAGCAGCCATTACGGGGGATCAGACACAGATACGCAGTATTTT. It yields the protein CASSHYGGSDTDTQYF.

This sequence joins TRBV3-1 (or the pseudogene TRBV3-2) and TRBJ2-7; 9 positions match TRBD2. Germline V gene sequence: CDR1 LGHDT, CDR2 YNNKEL (reference sequence). This CDR3 has 14 residues. The V gene end was trimmed by 1 base and the J gene end by 6 bases; junction bases not matched to a gene: 4. The CDR3 here is CASSQGREGSEQYV. The DNA for the CDR3 is TGTGCCAGCAGCCAAGGGCGGGAGGGGAGCGAGCAGTACGTC.

The chain couples TRBV2 to TRBJ1-1; D not certain. Deletions cut 8 bases from V and 4 bases from J, with 17 bases between. The CDR3 sequence is 14 residues long. Germline assignment: CDR1 SNHLY and CDR2 FYNNEI. The CDR3 DNA sequence: TGTGCCAGCGGCCTTAGAGGGTGGGGCACTGAAGCTTTCTTT. Its protein is CASGLRGWGTEAFF.